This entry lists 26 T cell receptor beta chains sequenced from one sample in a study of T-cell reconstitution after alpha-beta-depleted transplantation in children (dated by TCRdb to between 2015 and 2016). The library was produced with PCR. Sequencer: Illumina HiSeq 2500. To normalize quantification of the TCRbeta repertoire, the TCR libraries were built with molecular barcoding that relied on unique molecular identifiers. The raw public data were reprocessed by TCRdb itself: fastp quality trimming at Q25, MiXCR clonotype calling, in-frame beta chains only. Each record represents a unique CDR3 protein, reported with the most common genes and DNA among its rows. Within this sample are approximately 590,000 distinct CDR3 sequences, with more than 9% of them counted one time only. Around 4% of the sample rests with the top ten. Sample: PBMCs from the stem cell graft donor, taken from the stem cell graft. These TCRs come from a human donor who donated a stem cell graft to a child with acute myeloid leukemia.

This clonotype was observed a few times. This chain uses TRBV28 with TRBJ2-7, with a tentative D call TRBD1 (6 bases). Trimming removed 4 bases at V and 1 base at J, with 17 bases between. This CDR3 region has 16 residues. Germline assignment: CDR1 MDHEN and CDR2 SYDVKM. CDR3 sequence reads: CASSSVGIQGSYEQYF. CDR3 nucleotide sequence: TGTGCCAGCAGTTCAGTGGGTATTCAGGGGTCCTACGAGCAGTACTTC. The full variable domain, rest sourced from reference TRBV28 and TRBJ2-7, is DVKVTQSSRYLVKRTGEKVFLECVQDMDHENMFWYRQDPGLGLRLIYFSYDVKMKEKGDIPEGYSVSREKKERFSLILESASTNQTSMYLCASSSVGIQGSYEQYFGPGTRLTVT.

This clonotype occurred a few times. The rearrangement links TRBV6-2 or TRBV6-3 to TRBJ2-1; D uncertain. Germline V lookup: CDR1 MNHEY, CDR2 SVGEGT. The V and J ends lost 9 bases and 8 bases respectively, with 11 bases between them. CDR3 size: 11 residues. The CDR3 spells CASTTIDEQFF. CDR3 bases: TGTGCCAGTACTACCATAGATGAGCAGTTCTTC.

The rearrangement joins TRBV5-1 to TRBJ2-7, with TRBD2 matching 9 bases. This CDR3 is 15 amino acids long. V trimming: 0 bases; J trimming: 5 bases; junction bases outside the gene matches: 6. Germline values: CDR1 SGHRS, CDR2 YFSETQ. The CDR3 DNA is TGCGCCAGCAGCTTGGATGGTAGCGGGAGCGACGAGCAGTACTTC. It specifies CASSLDGSGSDEQYF.

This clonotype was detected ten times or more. This CDR3 is CATSPPDRGYNEQFF. The DNA of the CDR3 is TGTGCCACCAGCCCACCCGACAGGGGCTACAATGAGCAGTTCTTC. The chain uses TRBV24-1 and TRBJ2-1; TRBD1 matches at 8 bases. This CDR3 contains 15 residues. The V gene end was trimmed by 7 bases and the J gene end by 3 bases; junction bases not matched to a gene: 7. Germline V gene lookup returns CDR1 KGHDR and CDR2 SFDVKD.

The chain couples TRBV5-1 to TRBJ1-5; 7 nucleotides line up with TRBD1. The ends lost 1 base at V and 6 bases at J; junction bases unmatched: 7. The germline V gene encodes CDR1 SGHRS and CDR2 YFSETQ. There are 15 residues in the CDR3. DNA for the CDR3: TGCGCCAGCAGCTTGTCGACAGGGAACGGTCAGCCCCAGCATTTT. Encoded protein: CASSLSTGNGQPQHF. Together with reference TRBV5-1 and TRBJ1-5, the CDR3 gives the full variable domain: KAGVTQTPRYLIKTRGQQVTLSCSPISGHRSVSWYQQTPGQGLQFLFEYFSETQRNKGNFPGRFSGRQFSNSRSEMNVSTLELGDSALYLCASSLSTGNGQPQHFGDGTRLSIL.

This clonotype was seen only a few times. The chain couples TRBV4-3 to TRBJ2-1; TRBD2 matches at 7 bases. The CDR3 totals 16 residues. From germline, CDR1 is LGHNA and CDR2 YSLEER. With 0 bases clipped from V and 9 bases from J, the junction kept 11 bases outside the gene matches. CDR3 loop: CASSQEWAGVNPEQFF. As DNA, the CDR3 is TGCGCCAGCAGCCAAGAATGGGCGGGGGTAAATCCTGAGCAGTTCTTC.

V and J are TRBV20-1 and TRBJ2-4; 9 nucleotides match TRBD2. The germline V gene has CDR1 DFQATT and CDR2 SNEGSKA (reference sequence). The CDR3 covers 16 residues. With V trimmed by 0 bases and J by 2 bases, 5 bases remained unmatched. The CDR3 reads CSARDLAGGTKNIQYF. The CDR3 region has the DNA TGCAGTGCTAGAGATTTGGCGGGGGGGACCAAAAACATTCAGTACTTC.

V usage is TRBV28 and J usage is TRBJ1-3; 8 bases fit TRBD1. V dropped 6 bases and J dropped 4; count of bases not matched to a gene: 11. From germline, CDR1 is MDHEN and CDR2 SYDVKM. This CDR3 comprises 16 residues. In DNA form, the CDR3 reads TGTGCCAGCAGACCCCAGGGACAGGCTAAGGGAAACACCATATATTTT. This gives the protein CASRPQGQAKGNTIYF.

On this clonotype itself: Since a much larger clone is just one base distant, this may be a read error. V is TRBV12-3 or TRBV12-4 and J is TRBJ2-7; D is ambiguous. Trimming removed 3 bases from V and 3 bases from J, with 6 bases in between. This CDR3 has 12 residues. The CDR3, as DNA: TGTGCCAGCAGTTTCCCCCGCTACGAGCAGTACTTC. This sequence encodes CASSFPRYEQYF.

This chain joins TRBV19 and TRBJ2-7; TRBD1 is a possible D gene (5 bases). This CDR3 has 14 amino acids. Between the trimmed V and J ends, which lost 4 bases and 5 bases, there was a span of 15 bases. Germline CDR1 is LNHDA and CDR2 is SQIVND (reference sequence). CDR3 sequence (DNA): TGTGCCAGTAGTAACAGGCCTCTATGGGACGAGCAGTACTTC. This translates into CASSNRPLWDEQYF.

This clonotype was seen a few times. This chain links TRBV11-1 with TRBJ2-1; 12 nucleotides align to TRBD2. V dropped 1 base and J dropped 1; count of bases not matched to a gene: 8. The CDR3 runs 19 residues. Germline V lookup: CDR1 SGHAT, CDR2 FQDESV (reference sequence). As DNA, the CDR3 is TGTGCCAGCAGCTTAGTCCCCTCACTAGCGGGAGGATCCTACAATGAGCAGTTCTTC. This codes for CASSLVPSLAGGSYNEQFF. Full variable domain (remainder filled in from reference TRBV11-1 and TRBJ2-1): EAEVAQSPRYKITEKSQAVAFWCDPISGHATLYWYRQILGQGPELLVQFQDESVVDDSQLPKDRFSAERLKGVDSTLKIQPAELGDSAMYLCASSLVPSLAGGSYNEQFFGPGTRLTVL.

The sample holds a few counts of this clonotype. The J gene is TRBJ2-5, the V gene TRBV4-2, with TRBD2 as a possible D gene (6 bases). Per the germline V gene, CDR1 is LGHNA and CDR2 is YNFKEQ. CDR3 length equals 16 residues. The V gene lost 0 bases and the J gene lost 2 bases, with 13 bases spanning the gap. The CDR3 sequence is CASSQDPASEQETQYF. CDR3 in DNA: TGTGCCAGCAGCCAAGATCCGGCTAGCGAACAAGAGACCCAGTACTTC.

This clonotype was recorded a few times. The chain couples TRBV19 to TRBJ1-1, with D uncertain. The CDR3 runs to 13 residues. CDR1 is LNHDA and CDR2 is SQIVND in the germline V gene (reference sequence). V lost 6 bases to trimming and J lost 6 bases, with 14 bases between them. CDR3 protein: CASRRAAGAEAFF. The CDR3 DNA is TGTGCCAGTAGGCGGGCCGCTGGCGCTGAAGCTTTCTTT. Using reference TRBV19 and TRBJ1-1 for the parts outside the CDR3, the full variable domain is DGGITQSPKYLFRKEGQNVTLSCEQNLNHDAMYWYRQDPGQGLRLIYYSQIVNDFQKGDIAEGYSVSREKKESFPLTVTSAQKNPTAFYLCASRRAAGAEAFFGQGTRLTVV.

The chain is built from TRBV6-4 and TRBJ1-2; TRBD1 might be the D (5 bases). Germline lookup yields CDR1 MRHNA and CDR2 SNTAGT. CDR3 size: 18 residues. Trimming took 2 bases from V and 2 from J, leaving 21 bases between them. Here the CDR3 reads CASSDGPRAKPKNYGYTF. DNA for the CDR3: TGTGCCAGCAGTGACGGTCCCAGGGCCAAACCGAAGAACTATGGCTACACCTTC.

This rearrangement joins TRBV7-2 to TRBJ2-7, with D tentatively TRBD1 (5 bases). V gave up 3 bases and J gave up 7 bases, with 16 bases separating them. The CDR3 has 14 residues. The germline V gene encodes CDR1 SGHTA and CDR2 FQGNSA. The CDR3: CASSLVRDSREQYF. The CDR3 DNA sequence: TGTGCCAGCAGCTTGGTCAGGGATTCACGAGAGCAGTACTTC.

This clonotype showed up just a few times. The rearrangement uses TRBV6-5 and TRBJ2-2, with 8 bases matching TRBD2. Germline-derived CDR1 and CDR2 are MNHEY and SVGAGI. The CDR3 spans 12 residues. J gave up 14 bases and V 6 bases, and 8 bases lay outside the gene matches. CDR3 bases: TGTGCCAGCAGCTGGACGGGGGGGGGCCTGTTTTTT. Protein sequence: CASSWTGGGLFF.

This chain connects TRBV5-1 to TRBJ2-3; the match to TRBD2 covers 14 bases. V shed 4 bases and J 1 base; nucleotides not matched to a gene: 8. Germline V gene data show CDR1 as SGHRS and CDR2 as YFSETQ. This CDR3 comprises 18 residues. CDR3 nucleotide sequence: TGCGCCAGCAGCCCTGGGACTAGCGGGAGTATCGGCACAGATACGCAGTATTTT. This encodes CASSPGTSGSIGTDTQYF.

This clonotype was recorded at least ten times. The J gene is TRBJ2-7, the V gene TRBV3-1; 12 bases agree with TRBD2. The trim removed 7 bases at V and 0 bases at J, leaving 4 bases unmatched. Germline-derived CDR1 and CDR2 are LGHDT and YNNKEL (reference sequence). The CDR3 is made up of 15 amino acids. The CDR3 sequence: CASTGTSGFSYEQYF. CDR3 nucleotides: TGTGCCAGCACCGGGACTAGCGGGTTCTCCTACGAGCAGTACTTC.

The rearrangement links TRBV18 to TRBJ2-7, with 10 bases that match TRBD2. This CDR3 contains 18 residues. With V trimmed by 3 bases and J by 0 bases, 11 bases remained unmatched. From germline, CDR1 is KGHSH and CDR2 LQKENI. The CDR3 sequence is CASSPVSGRQLSSYEQYF. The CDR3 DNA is TGTGCCAGCTCACCGGTTAGCGGGAGGCAATTATCCTCCTACGAGCAGTACTTC. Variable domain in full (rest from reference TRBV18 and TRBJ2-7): NAGVMQNPRHLVRRRGQEARLRCSPMKGHSHVYWYRQLPEEGLKFMVYLQKENIIDESGMPKERFSAEFPKEGPSILRIQQVVRGDSAAYFCASSPVSGRQLSSYEQYFGPGTRLTVT.

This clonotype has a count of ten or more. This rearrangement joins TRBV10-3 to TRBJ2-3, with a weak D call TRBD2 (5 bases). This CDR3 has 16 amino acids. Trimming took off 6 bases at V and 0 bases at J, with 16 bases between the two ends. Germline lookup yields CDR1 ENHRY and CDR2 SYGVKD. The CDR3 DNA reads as TGTGCCATCAGGGGAGCGGAGCCTCCTAGCACAGATACGCAGTATTTT. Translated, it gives CAIRGAEPPSTDTQYF.

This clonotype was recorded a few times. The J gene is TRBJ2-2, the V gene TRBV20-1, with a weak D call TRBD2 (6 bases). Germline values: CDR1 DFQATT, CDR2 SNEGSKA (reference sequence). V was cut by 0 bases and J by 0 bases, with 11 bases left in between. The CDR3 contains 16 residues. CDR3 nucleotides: TGCAGTGCTAGAGATAGGGCGGGGTCGAACACCGGGGAGCTGTTTTTT. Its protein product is CSARDRAGSNTGELFF.

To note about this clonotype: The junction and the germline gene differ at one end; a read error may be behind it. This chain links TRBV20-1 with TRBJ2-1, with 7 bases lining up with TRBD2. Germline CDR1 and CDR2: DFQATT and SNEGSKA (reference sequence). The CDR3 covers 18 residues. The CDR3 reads CCARVPTSLADSYNEQFF. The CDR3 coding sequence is TGCTGTGCTAGAGTGCCCACATCTCTAGCGGACTCCTACAATGAGCAGTTCTTC.

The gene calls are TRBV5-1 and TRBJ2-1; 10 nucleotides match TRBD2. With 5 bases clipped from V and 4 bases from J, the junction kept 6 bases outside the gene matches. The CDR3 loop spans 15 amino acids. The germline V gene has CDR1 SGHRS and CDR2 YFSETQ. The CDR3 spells CASRAGLAPYNEQFF. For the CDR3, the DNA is TGCGCCAGCAGGGCGGGACTAGCGCCTTACAATGAGCAGTTCTTC. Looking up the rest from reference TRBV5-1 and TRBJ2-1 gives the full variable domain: KAGVTQTPRYLIKTRGQQVTLSCSPISGHRSVSWYQQTPGQGLQFLFEYFSETQRNKGNFPGRFSGRQFSNSRSEMNVSTLELGDSALYLCASRAGLAPYNEQFFGPGTRLTVL.

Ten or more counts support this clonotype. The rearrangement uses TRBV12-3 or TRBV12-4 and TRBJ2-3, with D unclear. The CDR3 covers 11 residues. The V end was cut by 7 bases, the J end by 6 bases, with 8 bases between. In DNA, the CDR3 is TGTGCCAGCACCGTGGGGGATACGCAGTATTTT. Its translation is CASTVGDTQYF.

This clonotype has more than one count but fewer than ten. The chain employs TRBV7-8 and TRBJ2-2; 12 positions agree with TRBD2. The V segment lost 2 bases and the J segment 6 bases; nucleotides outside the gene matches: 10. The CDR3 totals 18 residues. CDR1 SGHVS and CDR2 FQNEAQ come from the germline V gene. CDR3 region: CASSLFVLAGGKAGELFF. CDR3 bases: TGTGCCAGCAGCTTATTTGTGCTAGCGGGAGGGAAGGCCGGGGAGCTGTTTTTT.

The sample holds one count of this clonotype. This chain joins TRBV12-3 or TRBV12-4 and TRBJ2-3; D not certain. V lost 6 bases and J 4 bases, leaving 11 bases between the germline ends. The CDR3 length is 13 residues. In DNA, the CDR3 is TGTGCCAGCAGGCGACCGCCCCCAGATACGCAGTATTTT. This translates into CASRRPPPDTQYF.